This record looks at one T cell receptor beta chain sequence and its context. These data are taken from a study of cytomegalovirus exposure and HLA in healthy donors. Trimming at V came to 4 bases and at J to 10 bases, leaving 7 bases not matched to a gene. This CDR3 has 12 residues. CDR1 and CDR2 from the germline V gene are SGHAT and FQNNGV. Both 60 Vbeta primers and 13 Jbeta primers went into the PCR. Libraries were prepared by immunoSEQ multiplex PCR; TCRdb keeps only in-frame clonotypes and omits some of them. The sample holds 150,000 or so clones, about 65% seen once. What was sequenced was PBMCs. The gene calls are TRBV11-2 and TRBJ2-7; 7 nucleotides align to TRBD1. The receptor comes from a girl aged 10 to 17 in good health and CMV-seronegative. The CDR3 loop reads CASSSDRFGQYF. For the CDR3, the DNA is TGTGCCAGCAGCTCGGACAGGTTCGGCCAGTACTTC.